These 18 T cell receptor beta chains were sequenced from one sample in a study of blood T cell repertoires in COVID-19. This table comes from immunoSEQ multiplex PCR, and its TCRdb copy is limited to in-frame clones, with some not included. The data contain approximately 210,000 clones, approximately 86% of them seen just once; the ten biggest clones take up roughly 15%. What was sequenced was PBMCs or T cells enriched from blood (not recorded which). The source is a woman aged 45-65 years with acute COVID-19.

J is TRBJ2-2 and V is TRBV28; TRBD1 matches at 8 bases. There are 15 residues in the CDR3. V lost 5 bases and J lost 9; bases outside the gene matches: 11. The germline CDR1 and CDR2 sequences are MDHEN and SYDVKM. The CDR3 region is CASSATGTGSRELFF. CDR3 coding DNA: TGTGCCAGCAGTGCTACCGGGACAGGCTCCCGGGAGCTGTTTTTT.

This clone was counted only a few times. The CDR3 sequence: CAWSALGGVHQPQHF. Here the CDR3 DNA reads TGTGCCTGGAGTGCGCTAGGGGGCGTCCATCAGCCCCAGCATTTT. This chain links TRBV30 with TRBJ1-5; 7 bases are a match to TRBD1. The CDR3 spans 15 residues. CDR1 and CDR2 (germline): GTSNPN, SVGIG (reference sequence). Trimming at V came to 1 base and at J to 5 bases, leaving 8 bases not matched to a gene.

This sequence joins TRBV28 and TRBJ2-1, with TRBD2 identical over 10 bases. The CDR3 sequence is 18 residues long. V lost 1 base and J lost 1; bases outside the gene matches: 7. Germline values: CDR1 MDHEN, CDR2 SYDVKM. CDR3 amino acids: CASSLLSGRALSYNEQFF. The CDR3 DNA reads TGTGCCAGCAGTTTATTAAGCGGGAGGGCCTTGTCCTACAATGAGCAGTTCTTC.

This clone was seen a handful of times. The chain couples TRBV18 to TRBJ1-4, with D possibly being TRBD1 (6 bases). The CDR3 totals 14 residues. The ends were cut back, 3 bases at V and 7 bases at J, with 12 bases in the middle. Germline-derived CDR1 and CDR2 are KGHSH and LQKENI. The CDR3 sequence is CASSPAGDGEKLFF. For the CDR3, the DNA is TGTGCCAGCTCACCGGCAGGGGATGGTGAAAAACTGTTTTTT. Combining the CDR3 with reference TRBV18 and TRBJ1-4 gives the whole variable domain NAGVMQNPRHLVRRRGQEARLRCSPMKGHSHVYWYRQLPEEGLKFMVYLQKENIIDESGMPKERFSAEFPKEGPSILRIQQVVRGDSAAYFCASSPAGDGEKLFFGSGTQLSVL.

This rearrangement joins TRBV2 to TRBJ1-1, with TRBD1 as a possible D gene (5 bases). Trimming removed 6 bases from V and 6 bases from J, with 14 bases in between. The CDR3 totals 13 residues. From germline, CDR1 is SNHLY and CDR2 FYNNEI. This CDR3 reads CASRPGEAAEAFF. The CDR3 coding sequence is TGTGCCAGCAGGCCGGGGGAAGCGGCTGAAGCTTTCTTT.

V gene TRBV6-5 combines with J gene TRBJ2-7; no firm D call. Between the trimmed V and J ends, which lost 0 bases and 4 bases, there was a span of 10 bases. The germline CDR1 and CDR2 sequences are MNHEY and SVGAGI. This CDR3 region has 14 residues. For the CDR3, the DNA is TGTGCCAGCAGTTACTCGTCCCCCCAGTACGAGCAGTACTTC. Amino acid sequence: CASSYSSPQYEQYF.

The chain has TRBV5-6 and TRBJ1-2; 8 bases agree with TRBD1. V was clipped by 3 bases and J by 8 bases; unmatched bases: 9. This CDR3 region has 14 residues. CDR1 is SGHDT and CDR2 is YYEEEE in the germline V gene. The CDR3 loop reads CASSSLDRAGGYTF. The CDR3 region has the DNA TGTGCCAGCAGCTCGCTGGACAGGGCGGGCGGCTACACCTTC.

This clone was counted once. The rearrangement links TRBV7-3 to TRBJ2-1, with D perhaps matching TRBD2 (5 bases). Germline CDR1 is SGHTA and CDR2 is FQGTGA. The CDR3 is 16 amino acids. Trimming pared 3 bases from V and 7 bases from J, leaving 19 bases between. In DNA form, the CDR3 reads TGTGCCAGCAGCTTCGAGGGCTACTCTCCAGCGAATGAGCAGTTCTTC. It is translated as CASSFEGYSPANEQFF. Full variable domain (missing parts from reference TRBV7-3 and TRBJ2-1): GAGVSQTPSNKVTEKGKYVELRCDPISGHTALYWYRQSLGQGPEFLIYFQGTGAADDSGLPNDRFFAVRPEGSVSTLKIQRTERGDSAVYLCASSFEGYSPANEQFFGPGTRLTVL.

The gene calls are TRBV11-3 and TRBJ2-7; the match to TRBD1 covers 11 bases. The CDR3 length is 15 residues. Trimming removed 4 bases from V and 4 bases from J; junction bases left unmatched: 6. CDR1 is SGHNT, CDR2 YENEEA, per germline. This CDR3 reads CASSSGGQGAYEQYF. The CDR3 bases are TGTGCCAGCAGCTCCGGTGGACAGGGGGCTTACGAGCAGTACTTC.

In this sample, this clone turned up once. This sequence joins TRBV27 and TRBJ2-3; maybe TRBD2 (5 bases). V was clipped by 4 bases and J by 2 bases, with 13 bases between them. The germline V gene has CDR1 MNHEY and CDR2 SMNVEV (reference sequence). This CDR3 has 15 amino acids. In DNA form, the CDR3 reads TGTGCCAGCAGTTGGCGGAGGCAAGCCACAGATACGCAGTATTTT. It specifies CASSWRRQATDTQYF.

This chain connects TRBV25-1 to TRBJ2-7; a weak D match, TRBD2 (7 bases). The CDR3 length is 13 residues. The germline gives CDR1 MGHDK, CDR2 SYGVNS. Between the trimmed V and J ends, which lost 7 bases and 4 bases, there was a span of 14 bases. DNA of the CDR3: TGTGCCAGCACTCTGAGCGGGACATACGAGCAGTACTTC. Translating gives CASTLSGTYEQYF.

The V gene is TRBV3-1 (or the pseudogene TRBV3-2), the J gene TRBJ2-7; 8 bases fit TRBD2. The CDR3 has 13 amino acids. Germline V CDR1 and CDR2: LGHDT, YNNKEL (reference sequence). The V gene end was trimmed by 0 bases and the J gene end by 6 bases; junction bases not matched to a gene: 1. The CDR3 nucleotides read TGTGCCAGCAGCCAAGATCGGGGGGGCGAGCAGTACTTC. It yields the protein CASSQDRGGEQYF.

This CDR3 reads CASSLGPWRQFF. The CDR3 DNA follows: TGTGCCAGCAGCTTAGGGCCCTGGAGGCAGTTCTTC. The rearrangement uses TRBV11-2 and TRBJ2-1; D is unclear. Germline V CDR1 and CDR2: SGHAT, FQNNGV. V gave up 1 base and J gave up 12 bases, with 10 bases separating them. CDR3 size: 12 residues.

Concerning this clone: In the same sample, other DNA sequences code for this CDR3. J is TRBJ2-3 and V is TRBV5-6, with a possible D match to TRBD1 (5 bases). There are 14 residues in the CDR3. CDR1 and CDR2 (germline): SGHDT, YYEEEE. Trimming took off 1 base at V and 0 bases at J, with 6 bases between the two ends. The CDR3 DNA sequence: TGTGCCAGCAGCTTGAGGGGAAGCACAGATACGCAGTATTTT. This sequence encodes CASSLRGSTDTQYF. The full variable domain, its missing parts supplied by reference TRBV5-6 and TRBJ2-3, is DAGVTQSPTHLIKTRGQQVTLRCSPKSGHDTVSWYQQALGQGPQFIFQYYEEEERQRGNFPDRFSGHQFPNYSSELNVNALLLGDSALYLCASSLRGSTDTQYFGPGTRLTVL.

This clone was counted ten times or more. The CDR3, as DNA: TGTGCCAGTAGTGGATCAGGCTACAATGAGCAGTTCTTC. Its translation: CASSGSGYNEQFF. V gene TRBV19 combines with J gene TRBJ2-1; D is unclear. The CDR3 loop spans 13 amino acids. Germline CDR1 is LNHDA and CDR2 is SQIVND (reference sequence). Deletions cut 5 bases from V and 3 bases from J, with 8 bases between.

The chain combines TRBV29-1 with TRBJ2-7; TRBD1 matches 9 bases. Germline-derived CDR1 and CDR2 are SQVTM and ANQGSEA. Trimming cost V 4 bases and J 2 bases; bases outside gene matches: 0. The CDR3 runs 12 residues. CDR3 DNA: TGCAGCGTTGGACAGGGGGCCTACGAGCAGTACTTC. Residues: CSVGQGAYEQYF.

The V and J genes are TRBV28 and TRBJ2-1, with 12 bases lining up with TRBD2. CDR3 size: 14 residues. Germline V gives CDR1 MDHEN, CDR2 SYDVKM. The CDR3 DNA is TGTGCACACCGGGGACTAGCGGGCCTCAATGAGCAGTTCTTC. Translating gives CAHRGLAGLNEQFF.

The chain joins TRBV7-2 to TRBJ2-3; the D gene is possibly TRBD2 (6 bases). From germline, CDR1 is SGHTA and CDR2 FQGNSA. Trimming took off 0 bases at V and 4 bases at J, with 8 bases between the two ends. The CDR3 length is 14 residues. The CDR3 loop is CASSLAAGADTQYF. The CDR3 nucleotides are TGTGCCAGCAGCTTAGCAGCGGGCGCAGATACGCAGTATTTT.